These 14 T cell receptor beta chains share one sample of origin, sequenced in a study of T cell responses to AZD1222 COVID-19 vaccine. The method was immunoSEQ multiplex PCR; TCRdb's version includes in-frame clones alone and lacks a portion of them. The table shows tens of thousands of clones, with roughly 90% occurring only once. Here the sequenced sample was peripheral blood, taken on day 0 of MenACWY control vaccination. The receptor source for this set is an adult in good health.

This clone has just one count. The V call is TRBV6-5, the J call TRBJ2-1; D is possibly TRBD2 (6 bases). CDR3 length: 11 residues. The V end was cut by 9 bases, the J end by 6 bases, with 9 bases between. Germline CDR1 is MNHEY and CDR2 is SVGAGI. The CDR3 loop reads CASTGGNEQFF. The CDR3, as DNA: TGTGCCAGTACCGGGGGCAATGAGCAGTTCTTC.

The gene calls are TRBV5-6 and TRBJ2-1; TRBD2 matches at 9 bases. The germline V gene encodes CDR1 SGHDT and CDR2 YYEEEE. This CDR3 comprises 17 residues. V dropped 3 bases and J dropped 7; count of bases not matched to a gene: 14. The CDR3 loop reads CASSWARGGLAGNEQFF. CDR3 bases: TGTGCCAGCAGCTGGGCGCGGGGGGGACTAGCTGGAAATGAGCAGTTCTTC.

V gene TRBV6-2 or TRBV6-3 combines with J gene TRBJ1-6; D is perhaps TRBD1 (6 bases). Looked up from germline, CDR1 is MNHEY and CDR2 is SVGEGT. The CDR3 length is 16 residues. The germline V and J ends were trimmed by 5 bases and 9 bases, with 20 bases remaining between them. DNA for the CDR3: TGTGCCAGCAGTGGCCACCGGGACATTATATCTTCACCCCTCCACTTT. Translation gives CASSGHRDIISSPLHF.

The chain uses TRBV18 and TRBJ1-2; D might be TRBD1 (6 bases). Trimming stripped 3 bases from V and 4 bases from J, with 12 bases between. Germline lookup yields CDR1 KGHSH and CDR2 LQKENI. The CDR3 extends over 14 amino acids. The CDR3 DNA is TGTGCCAGCTCACCTCGACAGGACAGCTATGGCTACACCTTC. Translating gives CASSPRQDSYGYTF.

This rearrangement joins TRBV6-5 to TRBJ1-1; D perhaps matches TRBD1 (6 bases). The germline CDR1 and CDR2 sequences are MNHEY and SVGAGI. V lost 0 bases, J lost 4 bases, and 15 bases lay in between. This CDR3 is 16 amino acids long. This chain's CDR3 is CASSYSAGGAGTEAFF. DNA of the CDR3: TGTGCCAGCAGTTACTCAGCCGGGGGCGCAGGCACTGAAGCTTTCTTT.

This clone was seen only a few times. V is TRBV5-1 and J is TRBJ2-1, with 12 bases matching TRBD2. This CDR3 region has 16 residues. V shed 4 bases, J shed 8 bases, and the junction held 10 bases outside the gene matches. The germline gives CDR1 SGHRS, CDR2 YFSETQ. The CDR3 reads CASSLETSGRIHEQFF. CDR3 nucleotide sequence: TGCGCCAGCAGCCTAGAGACTAGCGGGAGAATCCATGAGCAGTTCTTC.

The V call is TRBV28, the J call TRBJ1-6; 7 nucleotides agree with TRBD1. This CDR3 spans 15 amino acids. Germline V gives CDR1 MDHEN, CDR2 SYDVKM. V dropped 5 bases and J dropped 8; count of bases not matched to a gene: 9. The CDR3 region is CASSPHTGVDSPLHF. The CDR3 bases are TGTGCCAGCAGTCCTCACACAGGGGTGGATTCACCCCTCCACTTT. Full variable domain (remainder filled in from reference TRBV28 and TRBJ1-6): DVKVTQSSRYLVKRTGEKVFLECVQDMDHENMFWYRQDPGLGLRLIYFSYDVKMKEKGDIPEGYSVSREKKERFSLILESASTNQTSMYLCASSPHTGVDSPLHFGNGTRLTVT.

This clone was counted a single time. The CDR3 loop is CASSLGQGRVTGELFF. The CDR3 DNA is TGTGCCAGCAGTTTAGGGCAGGGGCGGGTCACCGGGGAGCTGTTTTTT. The J gene is TRBJ2-2, the V gene TRBV27, with TRBD1 as a possible D gene (6 bases). Between the trimmed V and J ends, which lost 2 bases and 4 bases, there was a span of 14 bases. In germline, CDR1 is MNHEY, CDR2 SMNVEV (reference sequence). This CDR3 is 16 amino acids long.

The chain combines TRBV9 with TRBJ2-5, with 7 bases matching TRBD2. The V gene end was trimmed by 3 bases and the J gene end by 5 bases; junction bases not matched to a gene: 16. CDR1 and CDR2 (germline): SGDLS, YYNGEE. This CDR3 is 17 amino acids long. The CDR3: CASSDGKAGVWVETQYF. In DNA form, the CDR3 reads TGTGCCAGCAGCGACGGAAAGGCGGGAGTATGGGTGGAGACCCAGTACTTC.

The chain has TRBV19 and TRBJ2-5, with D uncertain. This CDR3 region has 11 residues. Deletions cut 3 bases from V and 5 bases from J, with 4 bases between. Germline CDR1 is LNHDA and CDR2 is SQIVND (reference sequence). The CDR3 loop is CASSIMETQYF. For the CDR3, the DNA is TGTGCCAGTAGTATTATGGAGACCCAGTACTTC. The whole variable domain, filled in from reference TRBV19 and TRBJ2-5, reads DGGITQSPKYLFRKEGQNVTLSCEQNLNHDAMYWYRQDPGQGLRLIYYSQIVNDFQKGDIAEGYSVSREKKESFPLTVTSAQKNPTAFYLCASSIMETQYFGPGTRLLVL.

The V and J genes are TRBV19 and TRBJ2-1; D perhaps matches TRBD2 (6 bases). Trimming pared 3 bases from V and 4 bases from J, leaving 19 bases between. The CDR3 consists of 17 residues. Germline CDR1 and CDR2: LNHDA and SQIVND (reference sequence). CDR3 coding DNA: TGTGCCAGTAGTATCGGGTCGATAGCGGTAGGTTACAATGAGCAGTTCTTC. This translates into CASSIGSIAVGYNEQFF.

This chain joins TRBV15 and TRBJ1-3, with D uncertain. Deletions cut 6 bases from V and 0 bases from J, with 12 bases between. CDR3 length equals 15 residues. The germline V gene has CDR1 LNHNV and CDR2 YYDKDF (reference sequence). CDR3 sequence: CATSARRPSGNTIYF. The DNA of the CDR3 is TGTGCCACCAGTGCCAGGAGACCCTCTGGAAACACCATATATTTT.

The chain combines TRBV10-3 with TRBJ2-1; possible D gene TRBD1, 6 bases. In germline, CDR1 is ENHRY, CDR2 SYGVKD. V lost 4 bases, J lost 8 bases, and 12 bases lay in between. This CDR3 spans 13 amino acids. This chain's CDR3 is CAISGFEGDEQFF. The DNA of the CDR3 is TGTGCCATCAGTGGATTTGAGGGGGATGAGCAGTTCTTC.

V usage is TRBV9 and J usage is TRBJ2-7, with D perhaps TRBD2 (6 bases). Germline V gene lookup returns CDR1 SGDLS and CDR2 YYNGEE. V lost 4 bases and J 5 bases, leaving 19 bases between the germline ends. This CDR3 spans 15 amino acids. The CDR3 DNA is TGTGCCAGCAGCCCCCGATGGACGGGAGCAAACGAGCAGTACTTC. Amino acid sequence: CASSPRWTGANEQYF.